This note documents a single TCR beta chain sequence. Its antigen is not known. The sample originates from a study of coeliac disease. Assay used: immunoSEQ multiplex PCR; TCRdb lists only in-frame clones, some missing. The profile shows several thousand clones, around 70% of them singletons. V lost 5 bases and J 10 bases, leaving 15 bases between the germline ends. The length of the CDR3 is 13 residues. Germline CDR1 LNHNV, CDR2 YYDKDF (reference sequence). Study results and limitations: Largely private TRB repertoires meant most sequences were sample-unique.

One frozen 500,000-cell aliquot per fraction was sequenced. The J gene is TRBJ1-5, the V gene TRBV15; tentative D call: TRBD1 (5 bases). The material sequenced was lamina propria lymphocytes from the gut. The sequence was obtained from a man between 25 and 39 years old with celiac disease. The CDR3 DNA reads TGTGCCACCAGCGCGACAGCAGTAGGTCCCCAGCATTTT. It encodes CATSATAVGPQHF.